The 17 T cell receptor beta chains below come from one sample, sequenced in a study of control samples from healthy donors and cancer patients. Produced via immunoSEQ multiplex PCR; TCRdb's table is partial and in-frame only. This table has 150,000 to 200,000 clones, over 85% appearing once. The sequencing sample was made of blood. Receptors were obtained from a man aged 18-30 years in good health.

V gene TRBV18 combines with J gene TRBJ1-2, with 8 bases that match TRBD1. V dropped 5 bases and J dropped 9; count of bases not matched to a gene: 8. This CDR3 contains 13 residues. Germline V gene lookup returns CDR1 KGHSH and CDR2 LQKENI. The CDR3 is CASSSDRVTSYTF. CDR3 nucleotide sequence: TGTGCCAGCTCATCGGACAGGGTAACAAGCTACACCTTC.

This rearrangement joins TRBV15 to TRBJ1-1; 9 nucleotides line up with TRBD1. The CDR3 is 13 amino acids. Trimming cost V 9 bases and J 7 bases; bases outside gene matches: 9. Germline lookup yields CDR1 LNHNV and CDR2 YYDKDF (reference sequence). The CDR3 DNA reads as TGTGCCACTGGGACAGGGACTCGATATGAAGCTTTCTTT. Translation gives CATGTGTRYEAFF. Full variable domain (missing parts from reference TRBV15 and TRBJ1-1): DAMVIQNPRYQVTQFGKPVTLSCSQTLNHNVMYWYQQKSSQAPKLLFHYYDKDFNNEADTPDNFQSRRPNTSFCFLDIRSPGLGDTAMYLCATGTGTRYEAFFGQGTRLTVV.

The V gene is TRBV5-1, the J gene TRBJ1-6; no firm D call. Deletions cut 4 bases from V and 9 bases from J, with 17 bases between. Germline CDR1 reads SGHRS; CDR2 reads YFSETQ. This CDR3 has 15 amino acids. The CDR3: CASSPTGVQGSPLHF. In DNA form, the CDR3 reads TGCGCCAGCAGCCCCACCGGGGTCCAAGGTTCACCCCTCCACTTT.

The chain carries TRBV6-5 and TRBJ2-3, with D tentatively TRBD2 (5 bases). This CDR3 is 13 amino acids long. The germline CDR1 and CDR2 sequences are MNHEY and SVGAGI. The V end lost 6 bases, the J end lost 1 base, and 8 bases lay between the germline ends. The CDR3 sequence: CASSGEGTDTQYF. DNA of the CDR3: TGTGCCAGCAGCGGGGAAGGCACAGATACGCAGTATTTT.

V and J are TRBV7-2 and TRBJ1-5, with D possibly matching TRBD1 (5 bases). Germline loops: CDR1 SGHTA, CDR2 FQGNSA. V shed 4 bases and J shed 7 bases, with 11 bases lying between them. CDR3 length: 13 amino acids. The CDR3 sequence is CASSSTGGQPQHF. DNA of the CDR3: TGTGCCAGCAGCTCCACAGGAGGACAGCCCCAGCATTTT.

Only one count was recorded for this clone. V and J are TRBV6-4 and TRBJ2-2; 13 bases map to TRBD2. In germline, CDR1 is MRHNA, CDR2 SNTAGT. Unmatched junction bases numbered 13, after V lost 0 bases and J lost 6 bases. This CDR3 comprises 20 residues. CDR3 region: CASSDSIRTSGGGSAGELFF. The DNA for the CDR3 is TGTGCCAGCAGTGACTCGATCCGGACTAGCGGGGGTGGGTCCGCCGGGGAGCTGTTTTTT.

This chain joins TRBV3-1 (or the pseudogene TRBV3-2) and TRBJ1-2; D is unresolved. The CDR3 spans 14 residues. Trimming pared 2 bases from V and 4 bases from J, leaving 11 bases between. Germline lookup yields CDR1 LGHDT and CDR2 YNNKEL (reference sequence). This chain's CDR3 is CASSQHTATYGYTF. The DNA for the CDR3 is TGTGCCAGCAGCCAACATACAGCAACCTATGGCTACACCTTC.

The chain's CDR3 is CASSKRRADQPQHF. CDR3 DNA: TGTGCCAGCAGCAAAAGGAGGGCCGATCAGCCCCAGCATTTT. This rearrangement joins TRBV21-1 to TRBJ1-5. TRBV21-1 is classified as a pseudogene. The CDR3 extends over 14 amino acids.

J is TRBJ1-5 and V is TRBV19; possibly TRBD1 for D (5 bases). CDR3 size: 15 residues. V was pared by 5 bases and J by 5 bases, with 16 bases between. The germline CDR1 and CDR2 sequences are LNHDA and SQIVND (reference sequence). The CDR3 loop reads CASSYGTNGDQPQHF. As DNA, the CDR3 is TGTGCCAGTAGTTACGGGACTAATGGTGATCAGCCCCAGCATTTT.

The rearrangement uses TRBV9 and TRBJ1-2; D remains ambiguous. This CDR3 has 14 residues. Germline lookup yields CDR1 SGDLS and CDR2 YYNGEE. V lost 0 bases and J 5 bases, leaving 11 bases between the germline ends. CDR3 in amino acids: CASSVGGINYGYTF. The CDR3 region has the DNA TGTGCCAGCAGCGTAGGAGGGATAAATTATGGCTACACCTTC.

The chain employs TRBV11-2 and TRBJ1-5, with D maybe TRBD1 (5 bases). Trimming took 5 bases from V and 0 from J, leaving 20 bases between them. CDR3 length: 18 amino acids. The germline V gene encodes CDR1 SGHAT and CDR2 FQNNGV. CDR3 amino acids: CASSKRGRQGHSNQPQHF. The CDR3, as DNA: TGTGCCAGCAGCAAGAGGGGTAGGCAGGGTCATAGCAATCAGCCCCAGCATTTT.

The V and J genes are TRBV6-1 and TRBJ2-3; D is perhaps TRBD1 or TRBD2 (5 bases each). Germline V gives CDR1 MNHNS, CDR2 SASEGT. The CDR3 is made up of 15 amino acids. The V end lost 0 bases, the J end lost 3 bases, and 10 bases lay between the germline ends. The CDR3 coding sequence is TGTGCCAGCAGTGAAGCGGGGGTGACTACAGATACGCAGTATTTT. This gives the protein CASSEAGVTTDTQYF.

The chain employs TRBV19 and TRBJ2-1; maybe TRBD1 (6 bases). There are 15 residues in the CDR3. Germline V gene data show CDR1 as LNHDA and CDR2 as SQIVND (reference sequence). With 4 bases removed from V and 4 bases from J, the gap between germline ends came to 14 bases. In nucleotides, the CDR3 is TGTGCCAGTAGTAGAAATAGGGACACATACAATGAGCAGTTCTTC. This gives the protein CASSRNRDTYNEQFF.

The rearrangement joins TRBV2 to TRBJ2-1; D possibly corresponds to TRBD1 (7 bases). V dropped 5 bases and J dropped 7 bases, with 18 bases sitting between them. Germline CDR1 reads SNHLY; CDR2 reads FYNNEI. This CDR3 contains 15 residues. The DNA for the CDR3 is TGTGCCAGCAGTCGCGGGGTGACAGGGACGAATGAGCAGTTCTTC. It specifies CASSRGVTGTNEQFF.

The chain employs TRBV29-1 and TRBJ2-1, with D tentatively TRBD1 or TRBD2 (5 bases each). The CDR3 extends over 17 amino acids. CDR1 SQVTM and CDR2 ANQGSEA come from the germline V gene. Trimming removed 2 bases at V and 9 bases at J, with 26 bases between. The CDR3 DNA follows: TGCAGCGTTGAATTGTTAACGAGGGGTTTCCGTGGGGGTGAGCAGTTCTTC. It translates to CSVELLTRGFRGGEQFF.

The V call is TRBV25-1, the J call TRBJ1-2, with TRBD1 as a possible D gene (6 bases). Germline V gives CDR1 MGHDK, CDR2 SYGVNS. The CDR3 loop spans 15 amino acids. V was clipped by 2 bases and J by 0 bases, with 10 bases between them. CDR3 sequence (DNA): TGTGCCAGCAGTGAAGGGGGCTGGGCTAACTATGGCTACACCTTC. This translates into CASSEGGWANYGYTF.

DNA for the CDR3: TGTGCCATCTACGCGGTGAATGAGCAGTTCTTC. This translates into CAIYAVNEQFF. The genes are TRBV6-5 and TRBJ2-1; no firm D call. The CDR3 runs 11 residues. V was trimmed by 10 bases and J by 7 bases, leaving 11 bases between them. CDR1 MNHEY and CDR2 SVGAGI come from the germline V gene.